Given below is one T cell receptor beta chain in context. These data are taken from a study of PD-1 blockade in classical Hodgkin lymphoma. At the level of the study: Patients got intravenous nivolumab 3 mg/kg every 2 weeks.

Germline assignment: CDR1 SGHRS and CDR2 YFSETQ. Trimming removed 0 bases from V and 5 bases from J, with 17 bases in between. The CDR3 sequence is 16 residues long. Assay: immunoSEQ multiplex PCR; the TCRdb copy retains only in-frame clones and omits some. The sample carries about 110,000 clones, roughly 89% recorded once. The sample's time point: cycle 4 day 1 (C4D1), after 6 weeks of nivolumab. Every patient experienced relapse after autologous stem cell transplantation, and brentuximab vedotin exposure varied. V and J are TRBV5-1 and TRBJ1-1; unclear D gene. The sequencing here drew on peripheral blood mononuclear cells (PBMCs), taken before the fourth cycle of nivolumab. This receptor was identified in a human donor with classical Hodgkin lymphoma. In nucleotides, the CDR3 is TGCGCCAGCAGCTTGGGCGAGGGAGGGCTTAAGACTGAAGCTTTCTTT. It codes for CASSLGEGGLKTEAFF.